This TCR beta chain appears in the sequencing data of a study of vaccination and CD4 T cells after COVID-19. Study in general: As their vaccination, participants received two doses of either BNT162b2 or mRNA-1273 vaccine.

TCRdb recomputed calls from the PCR reads with MiXCR, one row per CDR3 protein. The data hold approximately 20,000 distinct CDR3 sequences, with around 50% observed a single time. Findings and caveats of the study: Spike mono-reactivity was found in 304 of 307 vaccine-specific clones from convalescent patients. Within the convalescent patients, a median around 84% of the SARS-CoV-2-reactive clones were ones that appeared only post-vaccination. Median SARS-CoV-2-reactive clonotype numbers went up from around 20 to 38, but not significantly.

The CDR3 has 16 amino acids. Germline-derived CDR1 and CDR2 are SGHRS and YFSETQ. Trimming left V 5 bases short and J 2 bases short, with 17 bases between. Details on this clonotype: The antigen is not known.

The specimen comprised CD4+ T cells from blood, sampled before SARS-CoV-2 vaccination. This TCR derives from a human donor who had recovered from COVID-19. The rearrangement links TRBV5-1 to TRBJ2-1; the D gene is possibly TRBD2 (6 bases). The CDR3 is CASRLRRGNPYNEQFF. CDR3 sequence (DNA): TGCGCCAGCAGGCTGCGGCGCGGGAACCCCTACAATGAGCAGTTCTTC.